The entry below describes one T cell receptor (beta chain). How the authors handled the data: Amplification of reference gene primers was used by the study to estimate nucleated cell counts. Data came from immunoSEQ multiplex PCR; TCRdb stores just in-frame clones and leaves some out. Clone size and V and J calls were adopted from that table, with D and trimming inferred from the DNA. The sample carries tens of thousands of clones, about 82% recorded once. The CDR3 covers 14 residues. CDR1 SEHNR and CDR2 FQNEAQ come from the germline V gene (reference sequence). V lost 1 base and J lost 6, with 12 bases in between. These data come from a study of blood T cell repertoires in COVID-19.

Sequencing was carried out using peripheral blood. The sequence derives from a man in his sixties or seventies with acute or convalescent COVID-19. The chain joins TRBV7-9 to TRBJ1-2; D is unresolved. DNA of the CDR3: TGTGCCAGCAGCTTAGTGGGCTCTTACCATGGCTACACCTTC. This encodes CASSLVGSYHGYTF.